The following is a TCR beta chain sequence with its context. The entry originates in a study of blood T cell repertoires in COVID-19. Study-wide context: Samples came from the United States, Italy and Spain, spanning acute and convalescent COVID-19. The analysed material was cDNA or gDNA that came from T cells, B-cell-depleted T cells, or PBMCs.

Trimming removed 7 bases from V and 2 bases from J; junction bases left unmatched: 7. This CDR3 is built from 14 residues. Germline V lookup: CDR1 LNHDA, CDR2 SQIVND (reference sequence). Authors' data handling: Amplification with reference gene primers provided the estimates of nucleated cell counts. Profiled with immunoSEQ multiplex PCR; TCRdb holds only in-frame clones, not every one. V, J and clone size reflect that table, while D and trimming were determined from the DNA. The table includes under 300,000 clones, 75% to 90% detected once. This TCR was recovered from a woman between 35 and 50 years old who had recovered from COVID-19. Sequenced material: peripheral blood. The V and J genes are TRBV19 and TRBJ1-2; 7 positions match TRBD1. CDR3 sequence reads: CASTLDRENYGYTF. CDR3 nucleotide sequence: TGTGCCAGTACTCTAGACAGGGAAAACTATGGCTACACCTTC.